One T cell receptor beta chain is described in this entry. The antigen is undetermined. Use of 60 Vbeta and 13 Jbeta primers characterized the PCR. Only in-frame clones appear in the TCRdb table, and some are missing; sequencing was by immunoSEQ multiplex PCR. This sample carries 200,000 or so clones, with roughly 0.74% going to the ten biggest clones. CDR1 and CDR2 (germline): SGHRS, YFSETQ. The CDR3 contains 15 residues. After removal of 4 bases from V and 0 bases from J, the junction contained 7 bases not matched to a gene. These data belong to a study of cytomegalovirus exposure and HLA in healthy donors. Points from the study as a whole: In an earlier analysis, most TCR beta V segments were productive about 87% or about 30% of the time.

This clonotype was sampled from a boy aged 5-17 years in good health and CMV-seronegative. J is TRBJ2-7 and V is TRBV5-1; 7 nucleotides line up with TRBD1. Source material: PBMCs. The CDR3 loop is CASSPGTANSYEQYF. The DNA for the CDR3 is TGCGCCAGCAGCCCCGGGACAGCGAACTCCTACGAGCAGTACTTC.